These T cell receptor beta chains were read from a single sample in a study of radiotherapy plus CTLA-4 blockade in lung cancer. Using immunoSEQ multiplex PCR, the repertoire was profiled, and TCRdb retains in-frame clones only, with some absent. The table includes fewer than 140,000 clones, 85% to 90% detected once. Sequences were derived from peripheral blood, sampled from a patient treated with radiotherapy plus ipilimumab. Receptors were obtained from a human donor with non-small cell lung cancer that progressed on radiotherapy plus ipilimumab. Some clones in this sample may be carry-over from other donors' samples. Both conserved end residues are part of each CDR3. A D gene is named only where the DNA matches it firmly. Size is omitted from some rows. Given values are once, few, many or a class for expanded clones.

TRBJ2-7 | . | TRBV15 | . | TGTGCCACCAGCAACGGACTAACCTACGAGCAGTACTTC | CATSNGLTYEQYF
TRBJ1-1 | . | TRBV2 | TRBD1 | TGTGCCAGCAGCGAGACAGGGGTTGCATCTGCAGCTTTCTTT | CASSETGVASAAFF
TRBJ2-5 | . | TRBV7-2 | . | TGTGCCAGCCGAACCCCCGACGGATCCAAAGAGACCCAGTACTTC | CASRTPDGSKETQYF
TRBJ1-1 | . | TRBV29-1 | . | TGCAGCGTTGACGTCTTCAGGGAGAACACTGAAGCTTTCTTT | CSVDVFRENTEAFF
TRBJ2-5 | . | TRBV2 | TRBD1 | TGTGCCAGCAGGCCACTACAGGGGGTAGGGGAGACCCAGTACTTC | CASRPLQGVGETQYF
TRBJ2-2 | . | TRBV25-1 | . | TGTGCCAGCACCCACCTAGGGGGGAACACCGGGGAGCTGTTTTTT | CASTHLGGNTGELFF
TRBJ1-6 | . | TRBV7-3 | TRBD1 | TGTGCCAGCAGCTTGATTCTGTCCCCAATGCAGGGGGACAATTCACCCCTCCACTTT | CASSLILSPMQGDNSPLHF
TRBJ2-7 | few | TRBV6-1 | . | TGTGCCAGCAGTGAGAGATCCGAGCAGTACTTC | CASSERSEQYF
TRBJ1-4 | . | TRBV4-2 | . | TGTGCCAGCAGCCAGGCTGACAGTGCAACTAATGAAAAACTGTTTTTT | CASSQADSATNEKLFF
TRBJ1-5 | . | TRBV7-3 | . | TGTGCCAGCAGCTTAAATGGAGGGGATCAGCCCCAGCATTTT | CASSLNGGDQPQHF
TRBJ2-3 | . | TRBV5-4 | TRBD2 | TGTGCCAGCAGCTTGAGCGGGGGGGCAAGACAAGATACGCAGTATTTT | CASSLSGGARQDTQYF
TRBJ2-1 | . | TRBV9 | . | TGTGCCAGCAGCGTGATGATTGGCGATGAGCAGTTCTTC | CASSVMIGDEQFF
TRBJ1-4 | . | TRBV14 | TRBD1 | TGTGCCAGGCATGTGGGACAGGGATTAGAAAAACTGTTTTTT | CARHVGQGLEKLFF
TRBJ1-5 | . | TRBV15 | TRBD1 | TGTGCCACCAGCAAAATCGACAGGGCCGATCAGCCCCAGCATTTT | CATSKIDRADQPQHF
TRBJ2-2 | . | TRBV5-6 | . | TGTGCCAGCAGCTTAAGGTTAAGCGGCGGGGAGCTGTTTTTT | CASSLRLSGGELFF
TRBJ2-3 | . | TRBV7-8 | . | TGTGCCAGCAGCCTTCTTGGAGGGTTGGCAGATACGCAGTATTTT | CASSLLGGLADTQYF
TRBJ2-6 | . | TRBV7-2 | . | TGTGCCAGCAGCTTAGGAGGGGTACCTGGGGCCAACGTCCTGACTTTC | CASSLGGVPGANVLTF
TRBJ2-1 | . | TRBV2 | . | TGTGCCAGCAGTACTACAGGTCAGAATGAGCAGTTCTTC | CASSTTGQNEQFF
TRBJ1-1 | . | TRBV5-8 | TRBD1 | TGTGCCAGCAGCCCAAGACAGGGTAGGACTGAAGCTTTCTTT | CASSPRQGRTEAFF
TRBJ2-5 | once | TRBV19 | TRBD1 | TGTGCCAGTAGTATTTATCGGACAGGCAGAGAGACCCAGTACTTC | CASSIYRTGRETQYF
TRBJ1-3 | . | TRBV9 | . | TGTGCCAGCAGCGTAGACCCAGGGGTTCAGAGCACCATATATTTT | CASSVDPGVQSTIYF
TRBJ1-5 | . | TRBV2 | . | TGTGCCAGCGGGGACGGTGATCAGCCCCAGCATTTT | CASGDGDQPQHF
TRBJ1-3 | few | TRBV14 | . | TGTGCCAGCAGCCAGGGACGGGAAAACACCATATATTTT | CASSQGRENTIYF
TRBJ2-5 | . | TRBV2 | TRBD2 | TGTGCCAGCAGGTTTAGCGGGGGGAAGGAGACCCAGTACTTC | CASRFSGGKETQYF